A selection of T cell receptor beta chains follows, all from one sample in a study of blood T cell repertoires in COVID-19. Some clones are missing from TCRdb's copy, which holds only in-frame ones; the method was immunoSEQ multiplex PCR. The sample records just over 250,000 clones, about 80% being singletons. The sample was PBMCs or T cells enriched from blood (not recorded which). These receptor sequences come from a young man with acute COVID-19. Both conserved end residues are trimmed from each CDR3. A D gene is named only where the DNA matches it firmly.

V,D,CDR3
TRBV19,-,ASSRTASVYGYT
TRBV14,-,ASSPLPGGNSPLH
TRBV28,-,ASSAPKRASYNEQF
TRBV6-5,-,ASMDWSHTYNEQF
TRBV6-6,TRBD1,ASTDRGPSSGNTIY
TRBV29-1,-,SVEDRGRGNEAF
TRBV2,-,ASVKQGGLGYT
TRBV19,TRBD1,ASSSPPQGAKGYT
TRBV7-2,TRBD2,ASSLGLANSEQF
TRBV19,-,ASSIRGEGSPLH
TRBV12-3/TRBV12-4,-,ASSAGVAYGYT
TRBV9,-,ASSVVTVSYNEQF
TRBV7-8,-,ASSLMGARSTDTQY
TRBV5-1,-,ASSSRGKDSGANVLT
TRBV5-6,-,ASSPGPAGPSPETQY
TRBV9,TRBD1,ASSAQGAGYTEAF
TRBV30,-,AWREYGNEKLF
TRBV6-2/TRBV6-3,TRBD2,ASSLTRGLSVD
TRBV3-1/TRBV3-2,TRBD1,ASSHRQGGSEAF
TRBV11-3,TRBD2,ASGFRTSGSGEQF
TRBV12-3/TRBV12-4,-,ASSLSGVEKLF
TRBV28,TRBD2,ASTRGGVETQY
TRBV24-1,TRBD1,ATRTGTGPTDTQY
TRBV18,TRBD2,ASSPPSGSLYEQF
TRBV7-2,TRBD1,ASSPQGAQSPLH
TRBV19,-,ASSIINRETEAF
TRBV28,-,ASSFSLNTIY
TRBV18,-,ASSPTHQGNGYT
TRBV3-1/TRBV3-2,-,ASSHGSVVAF
TRBV6-5,-,ASSSRQNTEAF
TRBV28,-,ASSSSRIEAF
TRBV7-2,TRBD2,ASSLFGGGPWETQY
TRBV29-1,-,SVQGPTGELF
TRBV27,-,ASGAFGEKLF
TRBV24-1,TRBD1,ATSDQGAKDTQY
TRBV5-1,-,ASSRGTSQETQY
TRBV28,-,ASSPLRGRGGAF
TRBV2,-,ASRGGGGETQY
TRBV5-1,-,ASSSEVDYGYT
TRBV24-1,-,ATSTRKTSVSNEQF
TRBV5-8,-,ASSPGWSNQPQH
TRBV6-5,TRBD2,ASKVAGTEQF
TRBV24-1,TRBD2,ATSIDSGVLYNEQF
TRBV12-5,-,ASGLVPGGANYGYT
TRBV10-2,TRBD2,ALREGYTGELF
TRBV19,-,ASSIAGSYNEQF
TRBV5-1,TRBD2,ASSSLAAGPSSYNEQF
TRBV27,-,ASRLDRFETQY
TRBV18,-,ASSNLPSSYNSPLH